This entry concerns a single TCR beta chain. The antigen is unknown. This sample is part of a study of vaccination effects on CD4 cells after COVID-19. This CDR3 has 15 residues. Germline lookup yields CDR1 LNHDA and CDR2 SQIVND (reference sequence). V was cut by 6 bases and J by 0 bases, with 12 bases left in between. The assay was immunoSEQ multiplex PCR, and TCRdb's table has in-frame clones only and misses some. The profile shows approximately 30,000 clones, about 70% of them singletons. After expansion with viral peptide pools in the ViraFEST assay, antigen-specific CD4+ T cells were sequenced. With more than nine days of culture completed, CD4+ T cells were isolated. Negative nucleocapsid antibody tests before and after vaccination confirmed no previous SARS-CoV-2 infection.

This chain uses TRBV19 with TRBJ2-1; possibly TRBD1 for D (6 bases). The sample in question was CD4+ T cells from PBMCs cultured with HCoV-NL63 spike peptides, obtained before COVID-19 vaccination. The clonotype comes from a human donor who received a COVID-19 vaccine. The CDR3 DNA reads as TGTGCCAGTAGGCTCGACAGGAGCTCCTACAATGAGCAGTTCTTC. This translates into CASRLDRSSYNEQFF.